The 27 T cell receptor beta chains reported below all come from one sample, sequenced in a study of blood T cells in healthy people across ages. The use of a sample-barcoded 5' primer and a J-beta primer mix characterized a second PCR of roughly 6 to 12 cycles. TCRdb re-called the 5' RACE reads through MiXCR, storing one row per CDR3 protein. The data show approximately 1,100,000 distinct CDR3 sequences, over 35% seen once. Sequences were obtained from blood. The receptor set was obtained from a woman in her sixties or seventies in good health.

The V call is TRBV2, the J call TRBJ1-1; D ambiguous. The germline V and J ends were trimmed by 9 bases and 0 bases, with 11 bases remaining between them. Germline V gene lookup returns CDR1 SNHLY and CDR2 FYNNEI. The CDR3 has 13 residues. The CDR3 is CASNRPLNTEAFF. In DNA, the CDR3 is TGTGCCAGTAACCGACCCTTGAACACTGAAGCTTTCTTT.

This clonotype was counted between two and nine times. This chain connects TRBV5-1 to TRBJ2-3, with 9 bases aligning to TRBD2. V lost 4 bases, J lost 3 bases, and 6 bases stayed unmatched. This CDR3 is built from 15 residues. The germline gives CDR1 SGHRS, CDR2 YFSETQ. The CDR3 protein is CASSLQREATDTQYF. The CDR3 DNA sequence: TGCGCCAGCAGCCTTCAGCGGGAGGCAACAGATACGCAGTATTTT.

As regards this clonotype: The junction and the germline gene differ at one end; a read error may be behind it. The rearrangement uses TRBV3-1 and TRBJ2-2; 11 bases are a match to TRBD2. Germline CDR1 is LGHDT and CDR2 is YNNKEL (reference sequence). The CDR3 loop spans 16 amino acids. CDR3 in amino acids: CASSQTSGRDTGELFF. CDR3 in DNA: TGTGCCAGCAGCCAAACTAGCGGGAGAGACACCGGGGAGTTGTTTTTT.

J is TRBJ2-3 and V is TRBV6-1, with TRBD2 as a possible D gene (6 bases). CDR3 length: 15 amino acids. V lost 4 bases, J lost 0 bases, and 11 bases lay in between. Germline lookup yields CDR1 MNHNS and CDR2 SASEGT. CDR3 DNA: TGTGCCAGCAGTGGAGCGGGCCGGAGCACAGATACGCAGTATTTT. Its protein is CASSGAGRSTDTQYF.

This chain uses TRBV28 with TRBJ1-2; no reliable D call. Germline-derived CDR1 and CDR2 are MDHEN and SYDVKM. This CDR3 spans 13 amino acids. The germline V and J ends were trimmed by 6 bases and 4 bases, with 12 bases remaining between them. CDR3 DNA: TGTGCCAGCAGGTCCTCCGGACTCTATGGCTACACCTTC. Its translation is CASRSSGLYGYTF.

This chain links TRBV3-1 with TRBJ2-5, with D perhaps being TRBD1 or TRBD2 (5 bases each). The germline CDR1 and CDR2 sequences are LGHDT and YNNKEL (reference sequence). This CDR3 region has 15 residues. The V and J ends lost 4 bases and 1 base respectively, with 13 bases between them. The DNA of the CDR3 is TGTGCCAGCAGCCCACCACTAGGGGCCCAAGAGACCCAGTACTTC. Its protein is CASSPPLGAQETQYF.

This sequence joins TRBV20-1 and TRBJ2-3; D possibly corresponds to TRBD2 (6 bases). The length of the CDR3 is 15 residues. From germline, CDR1 is DFQATT and CDR2 SNEGSKA (reference sequence). V was trimmed by 3 bases and J by 2 bases, leaving 15 bases between them. The CDR3: CSASLSGEATDTQYF. The DNA for the CDR3 is TGCAGTGCTAGCCTATCGGGGGAGGCCACAGATACGCAGTATTTT.

The chain links TRBV10-3 to TRBJ2-7; TRBD2 agrees at 11 bases. CDR1 and CDR2 (germline): ENHRY, SYGVKD. This CDR3 comprises 14 residues. The V segment lost 2 bases and the J segment 3 bases; nucleotides outside the gene matches: 0. As DNA, the CDR3 is TGTGCCATCAGTGAGGGACTAGCGGGCTACGAGCAGTACTTC. It is translated as CAISEGLAGYEQYF.

Concerning this clonotype itself: A much larger clone differs from this one at a single base, so this may be a read error. This chain connects TRBV10-3 to TRBJ2-5; possible D gene TRBD1, 6 bases. V lost 10 bases and J 11 bases, leaving 20 bases between the germline ends. The germline V gene has CDR1 ENHRY and CDR2 SYGVKD. The CDR3 covers 12 residues. This CDR3 reads CATQRGNNEQYF. In DNA form, the CDR3 reads TGTGCCACACAGAGGGGGAACAATGAGCAGTACTTC.

The chain combines TRBV9 with TRBJ2-1; TRBD2 matches 9 bases. The CDR3 runs 17 residues. Germline V CDR1 and CDR2: SGDLS, YYNGEE. Losses at the gene ends were 0 bases for V and 1 base for J; bases not matched to a gene: 5. The CDR3 nucleotides read TGTGCCAGCAGCGTAGAGGTAGCGGGAGCGTCCTACAATGAGCAGTTCTTC. It codes for CASSVEVAGASYNEQFF.

The rearrangement links TRBV20-1 to TRBJ2-1, with a tentative D call TRBD2 (5 bases). The V gene's germline CDR1 is DFQATT and CDR2 SNEGSKA (reference sequence). V dropped 3 bases and J dropped 10 bases, with 16 bases sitting between them. The CDR3 runs 13 residues. This CDR3 reads CSASVVRRGEQFF. CDR3 DNA: TGCAGTGCTAGTGTGGTCCGACGAGGGGAGCAGTTCTTC.

This clonotype was counted a single time. This chain uses TRBV6-4 with TRBJ2-1; TRBD2 might be the D (5 bases). V was trimmed by 6 bases and J by 0 bases, leaving 15 bases between them. Germline CDR1 reads MRHNA; CDR2 reads SNTAGT. This CDR3 is 16 amino acids long. This chain's CDR3 is CASSRRGTSSYNEQFF. CDR3 in DNA: TGTGCCAGCAGCAGACGGGGTACGAGCTCCTACAATGAGCAGTTCTTC.

J is TRBJ2-7 and V is TRBV11-1; possible D gene TRBD1, 6 bases. V lost 3 bases, J lost 0 bases, and 15 bases lay in between. There are 16 residues in the CDR3. Per germline, CDR1 SGHAT and CDR2 FQDESV (reference sequence). CDR3 protein: CASSFMGAGSSYEQYF. CDR3 bases: TGTGCCAGCAGCTTCATGGGGGCGGGTAGCTCCTACGAGCAGTACTTC.

This clonotype was detected once. The J gene is TRBJ2-5, the V gene TRBV9, with 9 bases lining up with TRBD2. This CDR3 has 15 amino acids. The germline V gene encodes CDR1 SGDLS and CDR2 YYNGEE. V trimming: 4 bases; J trimming: 5 bases; junction bases outside the gene matches: 9. The CDR3 region has the DNA TGTGCCAGCAGCAATAGCGGGAGTAGTAGTGAGACCCAGTACTTC. Translated, it gives CASSNSGSSSETQYF.

V usage is TRBV18 and J usage is TRBJ2-7; D is uncertain. Germline CDR1 is KGHSH and CDR2 is LQKENI. V was shortened by 3 bases and J by 6 bases, with 9 bases between the two germline ends. CDR3 length: 12 amino acids. The CDR3 DNA reads TGTGCCAGCTCACCCTTCGGCCCCGAGCAGTACTTC. Translation gives CASSPFGPEQYF.

The chain carries TRBV12-3 or TRBV12-4 and TRBJ2-5, with 9 bases fitting TRBD1. J lost 5 bases, V lost 1 base, and 11 bases had no gene match. CDR3 size: 17 residues. The CDR3 spells CASSLGPQGAKRETQYF. As DNA, the CDR3 is TGTGCCAGCAGTTTAGGGCCACAGGGGGCGAAACGGGAGACCCAGTACTTC.

The V gene is TRBV27, the J gene TRBJ2-4; the match to TRBD2 covers 11 bases. CDR1 is MNHEY and CDR2 is SMNVEV in the germline V gene (reference sequence). V was pared by 0 bases and J by 3 bases, with 10 bases of the junction left unmatched. The CDR3 extends over 19 amino acids. This CDR3 is CASSLSSGRVYWGKNIQYF. The CDR3 nucleotides are TGTGCCAGCAGTTTATCTAGCGGGAGGGTGTATTGGGGCAAAAACATTCAGTACTTC.

The V and J genes are TRBV20-1 and TRBJ1-1; D might be TRBD1 (6 bases). Germline V gives CDR1 DFQATT, CDR2 SNEGSKA (reference sequence). The length of the CDR3 is 13 residues. V lost 6 bases, J lost 0 bases, and 11 bases lay in between. CDR3 in amino acids: CSATGAVNTEAFF. The CDR3 DNA reads TGCAGTGCCACGGGGGCGGTGAACACTGAAGCTTTCTTT.

V is TRBV6-5 and J is TRBJ2-1, with 7 bases that match TRBD2. The ends lost 0 bases at V and 4 bases at J; junction bases unmatched: 3. Germline CDR1 and CDR2: MNHEY and SVGAGI. This CDR3 is built from 15 residues. In DNA form, the CDR3 reads TGTGCCAGCAGTTACTCTCGCGGGGGATACAATGAGCAGTTCTTC. It encodes CASSYSRGGYNEQFF.

As for this clonotype: The junction and the germline gene differ at one end; a read error may be behind it. The chain joins TRBV7-2 to TRBJ2-7; 8 bases match TRBD2. CDR1 is SGHTA, CDR2 FQGNSA, per germline. The CDR3 spans 16 residues. The CDR3 region has the DNA TGTGCCAGCGGCTTAGTGGGTAGCGGGAAGAATTACGAGCAGTACTTC. It translates to CASGLVGSGKNYEQYF.

Details on this clonotype: At one end, the junction sequence differs from germline, possibly due to a read error. The rearrangement uses TRBV20-1 and TRBJ2-1; no clear D. CDR3 length: 15 amino acids. Germline CDR1 reads DFQATT; CDR2 reads SNEGSKA (reference sequence). The CDR3 region is CSARDDLNSDNEQFF. The CDR3 region has the DNA TGCAGTGCTAGAGATGACTTGAACTCCGACAATGAGCAGTTCTTC.

The chain joins TRBV2 to TRBJ1-2, with D perhaps matching TRBD1 (5 bases). CDR3 length: 11 residues. Germline CDR1 and CDR2: SNHLY and FYNNEI. The V end was cut by 9 bases, the J end by 6 bases, with 11 bases between. The CDR3 sequence is CARGAVDGYTF. CDR3 nucleotide sequence: TGTGCCAGAGGGGCAGTAGATGGCTACACCTTC.

V is TRBV7-9 and J is TRBJ2-3, with D possibly TRBD2 on 6 matching bases. The V and J ends lost 1 base and 7 bases respectively, with 15 bases between them. CDR1 is SEHNR, CDR2 FQNEAQ, per germline (reference sequence). The CDR3 spans 15 residues. In DNA, the CDR3 is TGTGCCAGCAGCTTAGTGTGGGACTCCGACCATACGCAGTATTTT. Translation gives CASSLVWDSDHTQYF.

This clonotype has at least ten counts. The CDR3, as DNA: TGCGCCAGCACCCCTCCCCCGTGGGGTCGTGAGACCCAGTACTTC. Amino acids: CASTPPPWGRETQYF. The V and J genes are TRBV10-1 and TRBJ2-5; D gene ambiguous. Trimming took off 7 bases at V and 5 bases at J, with 20 bases between the two ends. The CDR3 runs to 15 residues. Germline CDR1 WNHNN, CDR2 SYGVQD (reference sequence).

This chain connects TRBV20-1 to TRBJ2-7; 13 nucleotides match TRBD2. Trimming removed 3 bases from V and 2 bases from J; junction bases left unmatched: 4. Germline lookup yields CDR1 DFQATT and CDR2 SNEGSKA (reference sequence). This CDR3 region has 15 residues. The CDR3 DNA follows: TGCAGTGCTAGCCCACTAGCGGGAGGGGCCTACGAGCAGTACTTC. Its translation is CSASPLAGGAYEQYF.

The chain combines TRBV4-1 with TRBJ2-7, with TRBD1 matching 8 bases. Germline assignment: CDR1 MGHRA and CDR2 YSYEKL. The CDR3 is 16 amino acids. V shed 6 bases and J 6 bases; nucleotides not matched to a gene: 16. CDR3 amino acids: CASSPSLRTGWGEQYF. The CDR3 DNA reads as TGCGCCAGCAGTCCATCCCTGAGGACAGGGTGGGGCGAGCAGTACTTC.

V and J are TRBV6-5 and TRBJ2-5; the D is unclear. This CDR3 is 15 amino acids long. Germline CDR1 and CDR2: MNHEY and SVGAGI. V dropped 0 bases and J dropped 4 bases, with 12 bases sitting between them. Here the CDR3 reads CASSYSSWLPETQYF. The CDR3 region has the DNA TGTGCCAGCAGTTACTCGAGCTGGCTTCCAGAGACCCAGTACTTC.